The rows below give T cell receptor beta chains drawn from one sample of a study of persistence of HIV-infected CD4 T cells. The antigens for these receptors are not known. The repertoire was sequenced with immunoSEQ multiplex PCR; TCRdb's copy has only in-frame clones and lacks some. The sample includes more than 30,000 clones, around 82% of them seen just once. The sequencing used CD4+ T cells sorted from PBMCs after 18-hour stimulation, collected from a patient who received antiretroviral therapy. Receptors were obtained from an adult woman with HIV who was CMV-seropositive. Each CDR3 is given with its conserved first and last residue. The order of the fields is V gene, D gene, clone size, J gene, CDR3 protein, CDR3 DNA. The D gene is left open where the match is weak. Some rows mark clone size as missing; the rest say once, few, many or name a class of expanded clone.

V: TRBV18
D: TRBD1
size: .
J: TRBJ1-1
CDR3: CASSPDREPPEAFF
DNA: TGTGCCAGCTCACCAGACAGGGAACCTCCTGAAGCTTTCTTT

V: TRBV7-2
D: .
size: .
J: TRBJ2-5
CDR3: CASSLSGRETQYF
DNA: TGTGCCAGCAGCTTGAGTGGGAGAGAGACCCAGTACTTC

V: TRBV9
D: .
size: .
J: TRBJ2-5
CDR3: CASSVGIGGETQYF
DNA: TGTGCCAGCAGCGTAGGGATAGGGGGGGAGACCCAGTACTTC

V: TRBV4-3
D: TRBD1
size: .
J: TRBJ1-1
CDR3: CASSPGQQNTEAFF
DNA: TGCGCCAGCAGCCCGGGACAGCAGAACACTGAAGCTTTCTTT

V: TRBV5-1
D: .
size: .
J: TRBJ1-2
CDR3: CASSLSGSYGYTF
DNA: TGCGCCAGCAGCTTGAGCGGATCCTATGGCTACACCTTC

V: TRBV20-1
D: .
size: few
J: TRBJ1-5
CDR3: CSASNMDQPQHF
DNA: TGCAGTGCTAGTAATATGGATCAGCCCCAGCATTTT

V: TRBV28
D: .
size: .
J: TRBJ1-1
CDR3: CASSYHQGNTEAFF
DNA: TGTGCCAGCAGTTACCACCAGGGGAACACTGAAGCTTTCTTT

V: TRBV24-1
D: .
size: .
J: TRBJ1-2
CDR3: CATSERTARGYTF
DNA: TGTGCCACCAGTGAGAGGACAGCCCGTGGCTACACCTTC

V: TRBV24-1
D: .
size: .
J: TRBJ2-3
CDR3: CATGTEVTDTQYF
DNA: TGTGCCACCGGGACGGAGGTAACAGATACGCAGTATTTT

V: TRBV12-3/TRBV12-4
D: .
size: .
J: TRBJ1-2
CDR3: CASTPMGGYTF
DNA: TGTGCCAGCACCCCCATGGGAGGCTACACCTTC

V: TRBV24-1
D: TRBD2
size: .
J: TRBJ2-1
CDR3: CATSVTGGGYNEQFF
DNA: TGTGCCACCAGTGTTACGGGGGGGGGCTACAATGAGCAGTTCTTC

V: TRBV19
D: .
size: .
J: TRBJ2-7
CDR3: CASSIGLIYEQYF
DNA: TGTGCCAGTAGTATAGGACTTATCTACGAGCAGTACTTC

V: TRBV7-6
D: .
size: .
J: TRBJ1-2
CDR3: CASSLGTSTALYGYTF
DNA: TGTGCCAGCAGCTTAGGAACGTCGACAGCGCTCTATGGCTACACCTTC

V: TRBV5-6
D: .
size: .
J: TRBJ1-3
CDR3: CASSLGLAGNTIYF
DNA: TGTGCCAGCAGCTTGGGACTAGCTGGAAACACCATATATTTT

V: TRBV11-3
D: .
size: few
J: TRBJ1-1
CDR3: CASSFGGALTEAFF
DNA: TGTGCCAGCAGCTTTGGCGGGGCGTTGACTGAAGCTTTCTTT

V: TRBV28
D: .
size: .
J: TRBJ2-5
CDR3: CAIQVWGAGGTQYF
DNA: TGTGCCATACAGGTTTGGGGGGCCGGGGGGACCCAGTACTTC

V: TRBV27
D: .
size: .
J: TRBJ1-1
CDR3: CASSLRQGLPTEAFF
DNA: TGTGCCAGCAGTTTAAGGCAGGGGCTACCCACTGAAGCTTTCTTT

V: TRBV7-9
D: .
size: .
J: TRBJ2-5
CDR3: CASSLAQFETQYF
DNA: TGTGCCAGCAGCTTAGCGCAATTCGAGACCCAGTACTTC

V: TRBV6-5
D: .
size: .
J: TRBJ2-7
CDR3: CASSRTQSSYEQYF
DNA: TGTGCCAGCAGTCGAACGCAAAGCTCCTACGAGCAGTACTTC

V: TRBV27
D: .
size: few
J: TRBJ1-5
CDR3: CASSTRSAGAGSNQPQHF
DNA: TGTGCCAGCAGTACCCGAAGCGCAGGGGCGGGGAGCAATCAGCCCCAGCATTTT

V: TRBV29-1
D: .
size: .
J: TRBJ2-4
CDR3: CSVEVWGRGKNIQYF
DNA: TGCAGCGTTGAAGTTTGGGGGCGGGGCAAAAACATTCAGTACTTC

V: TRBV20-1
D: TRBD2
size: .
J: TRBJ2-7
CDR3: CSASGLAAYEQYF
DNA: TGCAGTGCTAGTGGACTAGCGGCCTACGAGCAGTACTTC

V: TRBV27
D: TRBD1
size: few
J: TRBJ1-1
CDR3: CASRGGGRGVGTEAFF
DNA: TGTGCCAGCAGGGGTGGGGGCAGGGGGGTTGGCACTGAAGCTTTCTTT

V: TRBV18
D: .
size: few
J: TRBJ1-5
CDR3: CASSPRGSSNQPQHF
DNA: TGTGCCAGCTCACCACGGGGCAGTAGCAATCAGCCCCAGCATTTT

V: TRBV5-3
D: TRBD1
size: .
J: TRBJ1-1
CDR3: CARSWGQTNTEAFF
DNA: TGTGCCAGAAGCTGGGGACAGACGAACACTGAAGCTTTCTTT

V: TRBV5-1
D: .
size: .
J: TRBJ1-1
CDR3: CASSPGWKPSGTEAFF
DNA: TGCGCCAGCAGCCCGGGATGGAAACCCTCGGGGACTGAAGCTTTCTTT

V: TRBV4-3
D: .
size: few
J: TRBJ1-2
CDR3: CASSQVAGLHGYTF
DNA: TGCGCCAGCAGCCAAGTAGCAGGGCTACATGGCTACACCTTC

V: TRBV5-4
D: .
size: .
J: TRBJ2-5
CDR3: CASSGGYQETQYF
DNA: TGTGCCAGCAGCGGGGGGTACCAAGAGACCCAGTACTTC

V: TRBV5-1
D: TRBD1
size: .
J: TRBJ1-1
CDR3: CASSLGGTGNTEAFF
DNA: TGCGCCAGCAGCTTGGGTGGGACAGGCAACACTGAAGCTTTCTTT

V: TRBV6-2/TRBV6-3
D: TRBD2
size: .
J: TRBJ2-5
CDR3: CASSLGLAGTQETQYF
DNA: TGTGCCAGCAGCCTTGGACTAGCGGGGACCCAAGAGACCCAGTACTTC

V: TRBV6-5
D: TRBD1
size: .
J: TRBJ1-2
CDR3: CASSYDTGQGLSGYTF
DNA: TGTGCCAGCAGTTACGATACGGGACAGGGGCTTTCTGGCTACACCTTC

V: TRBV5-1
D: TRBD1
size: .
J: TRBJ1-1
CDR3: CASSTGQGRTEAFF
DNA: TGCGCCAGCAGCACAGGACAGGGGCGGACTGAAGCTTTCTTT

V: TRBV6-2/TRBV6-3
D: TRBD1
size: once
J: TRBJ2-4
CDR3: CASSGQGLAKNIQYF
DNA: TGTGCCAGCAGCGGACAGGGTTTAGCCAAAAACATTCAGTACTTC

V: TRBV27
D: .
size: .
J: TRBJ2-7
CDR3: CASSFSPTYEQYF
DNA: TGTGCCAGCAGTTTTTCACCTACCTACGAGCAGTACTTC

V: TRBV4-1
D: .
size: few
J: TRBJ2-2
CDR3: CASSQGGGRSVGGELFF
DNA: TGCGCCAGCAGCCAAGGAGGGGGAAGATCGGTCGGCGGGGAGCTGTTTTTT

V: TRBV20-1
D: .
size: .
J: TRBJ2-7
CDR3: CSLEEQYF
DNA: TGCAGCCTAGAGGAGCAGTACTTC

V: TRBV12-3/TRBV12-4
D: TRBD1
size: .
J: TRBJ2-5
CDR3: CASRDRGQETQYF
DNA: TGTGCCAGCAGAGACAGGGGGCAAGAGACCCAGTACTTC

V: TRBV5-4
D: .
size: few
J: TRBJ1-5
CDR3: CASSSSLGNQPQHF
DNA: TGTGCCAGCAGCTCCAGCCTGGGAAATCAGCCCCAGCATTTT

V: TRBV2
D: TRBD2
size: .
J: TRBJ2-3
CDR3: CASMRIAGGADTQYF
DNA: TGTGCCAGCATGAGGATAGCGGGAGGGGCAGATACGCAGTATTTT

V: TRBV4-2
D: TRBD2
size: .
J: TRBJ2-3
CDR3: CASSQATSGGLDTQYF
DNA: TGTGCCAGCAGCCAAGCCACTAGCGGGGGTTTAGATACGCAGTATTTT

V: TRBV6-2/TRBV6-3
D: .
size: .
J: TRBJ2-2
CDR3: CASSYSGRSAWGELFF
DNA: TGTGCCAGCAGTTACTCGGGCAGGTCGGCCTGGGGGGAGCTGTTTTTT

V: TRBV7-3
D: .
size: .
J: TRBJ1-1
CDR3: CASRSRRGAGTEAFF
DNA: TGTGCCAGCAGATCACGGAGGGGGGCGGGCACTGAAGCTTTCTTT

V: TRBV4-3
D: .
size: few
J: TRBJ2-1
CDR3: CASSQETSSHEQFF
DNA: TGCGCCAGCAGCCAAGAGACTAGTTCCCATGAGCAGTTCTTC

V: TRBV3-1/TRBV3-2
D: .
size: .
J: TRBJ1-2
CDR3: CASSQDDSNYGYTF
DNA: TGTGCCAGCAGCCAAGATGACTCAAACTATGGCTACACCTTC

V: TRBV28
D: .
size: .
J: TRBJ1-2
CDR3: CASSRGGYYGYTF
DNA: TGTGCCAGCAGTAGGGGGGGGTACTATGGCTACACCTTC

V: TRBV7-2
D: TRBD1
size: .
J: TRBJ2-1
CDR3: CASSSEGQGYNEQFF
DNA: TGTGCCAGCAGCTCAGAGGGACAGGGCTACAATGAGCAGTTCTTC

V: TRBV10-3
D: TRBD1
size: .
J: TRBJ1-2
CDR3: CAISESPLTGGERGYTF
DNA: TGTGCCATCAGTGAGTCACCCCTAACAGGGGGTGAGCGAGGCTACACCTTC

V: TRBV15
D: .
size: .
J: TRBJ2-3
CDR3: CATSTEGLSTDTQYF
DNA: TGTGCCACCAGCACGGAGGGGCTTAGCACAGATACGCAGTATTTT

V: TRBV7-2
D: .
size: once
J: TRBJ1-5
CDR3: CASSLEGSRGKPQHF
DNA: TGTGCCAGCAGCTTAGAGGGGTCTCGGGGTAAGCCCCAGCATTTT

V: TRBV7-3
D: .
size: .
J: TRBJ1-1
CDR3: CASSLGHSNTEAFF
DNA: TGTGCCAGCAGCCTTGGACACTCGAACACTGAAGCTTTCTTT

V: TRBV4-3
D: .
size: .
J: TRBJ2-3
CDR3: CASSQEARAQAYTDTQYF
DNA: TGCGCCAGCAGCCAAGAAGCGCGGGCCCAGGCCTACACAGATACGCAGTATTTT